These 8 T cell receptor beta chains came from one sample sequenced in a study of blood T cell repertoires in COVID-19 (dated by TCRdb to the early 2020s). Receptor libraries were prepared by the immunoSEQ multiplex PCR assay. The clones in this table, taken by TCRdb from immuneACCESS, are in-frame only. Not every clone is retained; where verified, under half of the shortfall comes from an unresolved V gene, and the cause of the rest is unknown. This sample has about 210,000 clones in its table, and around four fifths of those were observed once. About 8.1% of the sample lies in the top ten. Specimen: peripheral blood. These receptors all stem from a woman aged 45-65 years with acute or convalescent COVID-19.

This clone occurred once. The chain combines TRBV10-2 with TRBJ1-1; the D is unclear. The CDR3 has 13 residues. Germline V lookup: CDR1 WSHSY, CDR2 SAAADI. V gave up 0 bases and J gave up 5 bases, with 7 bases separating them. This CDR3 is CASSESRVTEAFF. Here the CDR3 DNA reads TGCGCCAGCAGTGAGTCTCGGGTTACTGAAGCTTTCTTT.

The CDR3 region has the DNA TGTGCCAGCAGTACTCCGGAGCCTTTTAATGAGCAGTTCTTC. This codes for CASSTPEPFNEQFF. V gene TRBV5-4 combines with J gene TRBJ2-1; D remains ambiguous. Deletions cut 5 bases from V and 7 bases from J, with 16 bases between. The CDR3 consists of 14 residues. The germline CDR1 and CDR2 sequences are SGHNT and YYREEE (reference sequence).

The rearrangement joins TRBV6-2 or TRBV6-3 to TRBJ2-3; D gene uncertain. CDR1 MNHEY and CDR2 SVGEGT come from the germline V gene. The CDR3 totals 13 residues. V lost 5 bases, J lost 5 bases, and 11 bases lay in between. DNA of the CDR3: TGTGCCAGCAGTCTAAGTCTAAAAGATACGCAGTATTTT. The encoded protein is CASSLSLKDTQYF.

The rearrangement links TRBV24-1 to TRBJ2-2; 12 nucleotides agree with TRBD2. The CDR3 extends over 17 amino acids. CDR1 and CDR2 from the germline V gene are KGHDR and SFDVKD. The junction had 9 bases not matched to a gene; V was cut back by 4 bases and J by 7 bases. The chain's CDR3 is CATSDSGLAGMSGELFF. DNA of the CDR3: TGTGCCACCAGTGACTCCGGACTAGCGGGAATGAGCGGGGAGCTGTTTTTT.

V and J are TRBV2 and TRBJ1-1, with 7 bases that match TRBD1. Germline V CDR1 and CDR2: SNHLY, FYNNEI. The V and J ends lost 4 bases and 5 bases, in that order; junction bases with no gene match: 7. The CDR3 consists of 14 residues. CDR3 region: CASSGEGAGTEAFF. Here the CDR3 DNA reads TGTGCCAGCAGTGGTGAGGGGGCAGGTACTGAAGCTTTCTTT. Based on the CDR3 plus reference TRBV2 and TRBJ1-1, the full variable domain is EPEVTQTPSHQVTQMGQEVILRCVPISNHLYFYWYRQILGQKVEFLVSFYNNEISEKSEIFDDQFSVERPDGSNFTLKIRSTKLEDSAMYFCASSGEGAGTEAFFGQGTRLTVV.

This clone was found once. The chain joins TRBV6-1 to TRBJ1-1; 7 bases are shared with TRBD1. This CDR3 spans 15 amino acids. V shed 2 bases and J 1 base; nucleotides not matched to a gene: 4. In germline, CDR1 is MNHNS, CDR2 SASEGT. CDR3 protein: CASSENRGQNTEAFF. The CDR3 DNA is TGTGCCAGCAGTGAAAATAGGGGGCAGAACACTGAAGCTTTCTTT.

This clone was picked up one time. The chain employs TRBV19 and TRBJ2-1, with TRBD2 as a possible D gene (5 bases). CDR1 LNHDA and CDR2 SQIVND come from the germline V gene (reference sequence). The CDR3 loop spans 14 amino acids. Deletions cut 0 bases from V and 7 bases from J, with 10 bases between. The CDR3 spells CASSIEPSGNEQFF. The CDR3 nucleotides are TGTGCCAGTAGTATAGAACCCTCGGGGAATGAGCAGTTCTTC.

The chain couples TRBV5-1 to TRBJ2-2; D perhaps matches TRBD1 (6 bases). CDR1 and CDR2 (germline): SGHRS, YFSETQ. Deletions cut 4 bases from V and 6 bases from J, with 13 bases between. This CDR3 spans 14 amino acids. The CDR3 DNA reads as TGCGCCAGCAGCCCGGGGACATACGCCGGGGAGCTGTTTTTT. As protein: CASSPGTYAGELFF.